The 7 T cell receptor beta chains given below trace back to one sample, sequenced in a study of T cell responses to AZD1222 COVID-19 vaccine (dated by TCRdb to the early 2020s). Library construction relied on the immunoSEQ multiplex PCR assay. Sourced from immuneACCESS, this table was stored by TCRdb with only in-frame sequences that have V and J called. A share of the clones is absent; for the studies checked, an unresolved V gene accounts for under half, and the remainder has no known explanation. The sample table holds 150,000 to 200,000 clones, of which just over 90% were seen once. The top ten clonotypes cover roughly 2.8% of the sample. The time point label of this sample denotes: baseline before first vaccination. Source: peripheral blood, taken on day 0 of AZD1222 vaccination. These receptors originate from an adult in good health.

The chain recombines TRBV15 with TRBJ2-1, with D hard to call. The V end lost 10 bases, the J end lost 9 bases, and 25 bases lay between the germline ends. This CDR3 is built from 15 residues. Germline loops: CDR1 LNHNV, CDR2 YYDKDF (reference sequence). In DNA, the CDR3 is TGTGCCATTGAAAAGAGGAGAGACTCCTTCGGTGAGCAGTTCTTC. Translation: CAIEKRRDSFGEQFF.

The rearrangement joins TRBV9 to TRBJ2-3; 8 bases match TRBD2. The CDR3 sequence is 15 residues long. V lost 3 bases to trimming and J lost 5 bases; unmatched junction nucleotides: 8. Germline lookup yields CDR1 SGDLS and CDR2 YYNGEE. CDR3 nucleotide sequence: TGTGCCAGCAGCGCCTCGGGGGGGCGGGGAGATACGCAGTATTTT. Its translation: CASSASGGRGDTQYF.

This chain connects TRBV19 to TRBJ1-1; D not certain. V was pared by 4 bases and J by 0 bases, with 6 bases between. CDR1 is LNHDA, CDR2 SQIVND, per germline (reference sequence). This CDR3 has 13 residues. The CDR3: CASSNSMNTEAFF. CDR3 DNA sequence: TGTGCCAGTAGTAACAGCATGAACACTGAAGCTTTCTTT.

The chain is built from TRBV7-9 and TRBJ1-5; maybe TRBD1 (5 bases). The CDR3 is made up of 15 amino acids. Trimming shortened V by 1 base and J by 2 bases, and 9 bases separated the two germline ends. Germline CDR1 reads SEHNR; CDR2 reads FQNEAQ (reference sequence). This CDR3 reads CASSLGGHGNQPQHF. The DNA of the CDR3 is TGTGCCAGCAGCTTAGGCGGACACGGCAATCAGCCCCAGCATTTT.

V usage is TRBV6-5 and J usage is TRBJ2-3; no firm D call. The ends were cut back, 7 bases at V and 2 bases at J, with 13 bases in the middle. The germline gives CDR1 MNHEY, CDR2 SVGAGI. This CDR3 is 14 amino acids long. The CDR3: CASTGLPDTDTQYF. The CDR3 DNA follows: TGTGCCAGCACCGGGCTCCCAGACACAGATACGCAGTATTTT.

The chain uses TRBV12-3 or TRBV12-4 and TRBJ2-1; D might be TRBD1 (5 bases). V was cut by 9 bases and J by 9 bases, with 15 bases left in between. The CDR3 has 12 amino acids. DNA of the CDR3: TGTGCCAGTGGGGCGCGGATCGCTGAGCAGTTCTTC. Its protein product is CASGARIAEQFF.

V usage is TRBV14 and J usage is TRBJ1-2; D is perhaps TRBD1 (5 bases). CDR3 length equals 14 residues. From germline, CDR1 is SGHDN and CDR2 FVKESK. Trimming removed 1 base from V and 4 bases from J, with 10 bases in between. The CDR3 loop is CASSQGRGGYGYTF. The CDR3 DNA reads TGTGCCAGCAGCCAAGGTCGCGGGGGCTATGGCTACACCTTC.